These 32 T cell receptor beta chains came from one sample sequenced in a study of shared clonotypes between healthy human individuals. Clones were sequenced by immunoSEQ multiplex PCR, and TCRdb holds only the in-frame ones, with some missing. Among under 1,100,000 clones listed, around 76% were seen once. The material sequenced was memory CD4+ T cells sorted from blood. Subset denoted: CD45RA-negative fraction. The receptors derive from a man younger than 35 in good health.

This chain connects TRBV28 to TRBJ1-5; D perhaps matches TRBD1 (5 bases). Trimming pared 1 base from V and 0 bases from J, leaving 10 bases between. Germline lookup yields CDR1 MDHEN and CDR2 SYDVKM. The CDR3 extends over 16 amino acids. As DNA, the CDR3 is TGTGCCAGCAGTTTATCGGCAGGGCATAGCAATCAGCCCCAGCATTTT. It is translated as CASSLSAGHSNQPQHF.

The chain combines TRBV7-9 with TRBJ2-1; D might be TRBD1 (6 bases). Germline lookup yields CDR1 SEHNR and CDR2 FQNEAQ (reference sequence). The CDR3 loop spans 16 amino acids. Trimming pared 6 bases from V and 3 bases from J, leaving 18 bases between. CDR3 DNA sequence: TGTGCCAGCAGACCATCAGGGGCCACCTTCTACAATGAGCAGTTCTTC. Translated, it gives CASRPSGATFYNEQFF.

This clone came up a few times. The chain employs TRBV7-2 and TRBJ2-5; tentative D call: TRBD1 (6 bases). CDR1 is SGHTA and CDR2 is FQGNSA in the germline V gene. V shed 5 bases and J shed 2 bases, with 15 bases lying between them. This CDR3 comprises 15 residues. CDR3: CASSRFQGWQETQYF. CDR3 nucleotide sequence: TGTGCCAGCAGCCGTTTCCAGGGGTGGCAAGAGACCCAGTACTTC.

V is TRBV19 and J is TRBJ1-5, with a possible D match to TRBD1 (6 bases). This CDR3 is 15 amino acids long. Germline CDR1 is LNHDA and CDR2 is SQIVND (reference sequence). Trimming shortened V by 3 bases and J by 5 bases, and 14 bases separated the two germline ends. This chain's CDR3 is CASSMGAQGYQPQHF. The CDR3 DNA sequence: TGTGCCAGTAGTATGGGGGCACAAGGGTATCAGCCCCAGCATTTT.

This sequence joins TRBV28 and TRBJ1-2, with D unclear. The CDR3 has 13 amino acids. Germline V CDR1 and CDR2: MDHEN, SYDVKM. V dropped 4 bases and J dropped 8 bases, with 14 bases sitting between them. The CDR3 region has the DNA TGTGCCAGCAGTTCCCCCCCCGCCCCGGGCTACACCTTC. Residues: CASSSPPAPGYTF.

The V call is TRBV29-1, the J call TRBJ2-5; D possibly uses TRBD1 or TRBD2 (5 bases each). Germline V gene lookup returns CDR1 SQVTM and CDR2 ANQGSEA. CDR3 length: 12 residues. Trimming took 3 bases from V and 5 from J, leaving 10 bases between them. CDR3 nucleotides: TGCAGCGTTGATCTGGGGACGGAGACCCAGTACTTC. Translated, it gives CSVDLGTETQYF.

The chain joins TRBV28 to TRBJ1-1, with D maybe TRBD1 (6 bases). The germline V gene encodes CDR1 MDHEN and CDR2 SYDVKM. The CDR3 runs to 18 residues. The germline V and J ends were trimmed by 1 base and 1 base, with 19 bases remaining between them. The CDR3 DNA reads TGTGCCAGCAGTTTATATTCCTGGGACGAGGGGGGGAACACTGAAGCTTTCTTT. Translated: CASSLYSWDEGGNTEAFF.

The rearrangement links TRBV2 to TRBJ2-5; the D gene is possibly TRBD2 (5 bases). The V and J ends lost 6 bases and 5 bases respectively, with 10 bases between them. The CDR3 loop spans 12 amino acids. CDR1 is SNHLY, CDR2 FYNNEI, per germline. The CDR3 coding sequence is TGTGCCAGCAGCCGAGGGTTGGAGACCCAGTACTTC. It yields the protein CASSRGLETQYF.

Comments on this clone: At the DNA level, this CDR3 is encoded by other sequences in the same sample as well. This chain connects TRBV10-1 to TRBJ2-7; the D is unclear. The germline V and J ends were trimmed by 0 bases and 0 bases, with 3 bases remaining between them. This CDR3 is 13 amino acids long. The V gene's germline CDR1 is WNHNN and CDR2 SYGVQD (reference sequence). Here the CDR3 reads CASSESGSYEQYF. The DNA of the CDR3 is TGCGCCAGCAGTGAGTCGGGCTCCTACGAGCAGTACTTC.

Remarks on this clone: Other DNA variants within this sample encode the same CDR3. The chain carries TRBV15 and TRBJ2-3; unclear D gene. Germline V CDR1 and CDR2: LNHNV, YYDKDF (reference sequence). The V end lost 0 bases, the J end lost 5 bases, and 6 bases lay between the germline ends. This CDR3 contains 13 residues. The CDR3 sequence is CATSRDLKDTQYF. Written as DNA, the CDR3 is TGTGCCACCAGCAGAGATCTCAAAGATACGCAGTATTTT.

This clone was found a few times. This sequence joins TRBV6-1 and TRBJ2-6; D unclear. Germline CDR1 reads MNHNS; CDR2 reads SASEGT. Trimming pared 1 base from V and 4 bases from J, leaving 8 bases between. The CDR3 loop spans 15 amino acids. The CDR3 coding sequence is TGTGCCAGCAGTGAAGGGCGTACCGGGGCCAACGTCCTGACTTTC. Translating gives CASSEGRTGANVLTF.

The rearrangement uses TRBV6-6 and TRBJ1-3; a possible D gene is TRBD1 (5 bases). Germline CDR1 and CDR2: MNHNY and SVGAGI (reference sequence). V was clipped by 0 bases and J by 3 bases, with 9 bases between them. This CDR3 comprises 15 residues. For the CDR3, the DNA is TGTGCCAGCAGTTACTCTGGCAGGGATGGAAACACCATATATTTT. This translates into CASSYSGRDGNTIYF.

The chain has TRBV21-1 and TRBJ2-7; TRBD1, the table's D call, lacks a check against the DNA. TRBV21-1 is recorded as a pseudogene. This CDR3 is 14 amino acids long. The CDR3 protein is CASSSRGLPYEQYF. Written as DNA, the CDR3 is TGTGCCAGCAGCTCAAGGGGGCTCCCGTACGAGCAGTACTTC.

In nucleotides, the CDR3 is TGTGCCAGCAGCCCGGACACCGGAGATACGCAGTATTTT. This encodes CASSPDTGDTQYF. The V gene is TRBV6-6, the J gene TRBJ2-3; D may be TRBD1 (5 bases). Germline CDR1 and CDR2: MNHNY and SVGAGI (reference sequence). Deletions cut 6 bases from V and 5 bases from J, with 12 bases between. This CDR3 contains 13 residues.

This clone was observed at least ten times. V and J are TRBV2 and TRBJ1-1; D not resolved. Deletions cut 6 bases from V and 1 base from J, with 9 bases between. The CDR3 loop spans 13 amino acids. The germline V gene has CDR1 SNHLY and CDR2 FYNNEI. The CDR3 DNA reads as TGTGCCAGCAGAGTCATGGGGAACACTGAAGCTTTCTTT. Its translation: CASRVMGNTEAFF.

The chain has TRBV2 and TRBJ2-5; a possible D gene is TRBD1 (5 bases). Germline CDR1 reads SNHLY; CDR2 reads FYNNEI. V lost 6 bases and J lost 4, with 15 bases in between. The CDR3 contains 14 residues. Here the CDR3 DNA reads TGTGCCAGCAGCTGGGGCAAGGCCCCAGAGACCCAGTACTTC. This encodes CASSWGKAPETQYF.

This rearrangement joins TRBV28 to TRBJ2-4; 7 nucleotides line up with TRBD2. The V gene end was trimmed by 3 bases and the J gene end by 11 bases; junction bases not matched to a gene: 10. CDR1 is MDHEN and CDR2 is SYDVKM in the germline V gene. This CDR3 region has 14 residues. CDR3 in amino acids: CASSFFGGDRLQYF. The DNA of the CDR3 is TGTGCCAGCAGTTTTTTTGGGGGGGACCGCCTTCAGTACTTC.

The chain recombines TRBV6-5 with TRBJ1-5; D gene ambiguous. V lost 7 bases to trimming and J lost 6 bases, with 4 bases between them. The CDR3 spans 10 residues. Germline V gene sequence: CDR1 MNHEY, CDR2 SVGAGI. In DNA, the CDR3 is TGTGCCAGCAAGGGTCAGCCCCAGCATTTT. Protein product: CASKGQPQHF.

The chain recombines TRBV28 with TRBJ1-3; D remains ambiguous. The CDR3 extends over 14 amino acids. Trimming took off 2 bases at V and 3 bases at J, with 8 bases between the two ends. Looked up from germline, CDR1 is MDHEN and CDR2 is SYDVKM. In DNA, the CDR3 is TGTGCCAGCAGTTTACAACCGGGTGGAAACACCATATATTTT. Its protein is CASSLQPGGNTIYF. The whole variable domain, filled in from reference TRBV28 and TRBJ1-3, reads DVKVTQSSRYLVKRTGEKVFLECVQDMDHENMFWYRQDPGLGLRLIYFSYDVKMKEKGDIPEGYSVSREKKERFSLILESASTNQTSMYLCASSLQPGGNTIYFGEGSWLTVV.

The rearrangement joins TRBV9 to TRBJ1-3, with D possibly matching TRBD1 (5 bases). Germline-derived CDR1 and CDR2 are SGDLS and YYNGEE. The V gene lost 2 bases and the J gene lost 7 bases, with 13 bases spanning the gap. The CDR3 has 14 amino acids. CDR3 amino acids: CASSVEQGVNTIYF. CDR3 DNA: TGTGCCAGCAGCGTCGAGCAGGGTGTCAACACCATATATTTT.

The chain has TRBV10-3 and TRBJ2-6; D is perhaps TRBD2 (5 bases). CDR1 and CDR2 from the germline V gene are ENHRY and SYGVKD. The CDR3 is 16 amino acids. Deletions cut 0 bases from V and 1 base from J, with 7 bases between. The chain's CDR3 is CAISESGRSGANVLTF. Written as DNA, the CDR3 is TGTGCCATCAGTGAGTCTGGGAGATCTGGGGCCAACGTCCTGACTTTC.

This sequence joins TRBV29-1 and TRBJ1-1; 7 nucleotides match TRBD1. This CDR3 spans 15 amino acids. The germline CDR1 and CDR2 sequences are SQVTM and ANQGSEA. Trimming cost V 5 bases and J 0 bases; bases outside gene matches: 9. The CDR3 is CSVLSGQSMNTEAFF. The CDR3 DNA reads as TGCAGCGTTCTTTCGGGACAGAGCATGAACACTGAAGCTTTCTTT.

This rearrangement joins TRBV10-3 to TRBJ1-5, with D hard to call. Germline CDR1 reads ENHRY; CDR2 reads SYGVKD. This CDR3 has 14 residues. The V end was cut by 5 bases, the J end by 6 bases, with 14 bases between. The CDR3 here is CAISPKLDGQPQHF. The DNA of the CDR3 is TGTGCCATCAGTCCTAAATTAGACGGTCAGCCCCAGCATTTT.

This clone has a single count. This chain uses TRBV7-9 with TRBJ2-1, with D maybe TRBD1 (6 bases). Deletions cut 2 bases from V and 6 bases from J, with 11 bases between. CDR1 SEHNR and CDR2 FQNEAQ come from the germline V gene (reference sequence). The CDR3 is 14 residues long. CDR3 in amino acids: CASSLLGRGNEQFF. The CDR3 DNA reads TGTGCCAGCAGCTTACTTGGCAGGGGCAATGAGCAGTTCTTC.

This clone was observed at least ten times. The J gene is TRBJ2-2, the V gene TRBV19, with D unresolved. Germline V gene data show CDR1 as LNHDA and CDR2 as SQIVND (reference sequence). This CDR3 is built from 13 residues. V dropped 3 bases and J dropped 6 bases, with 8 bases sitting between them. The CDR3: CASSIGAAGELFF. Written as DNA, the CDR3 is TGTGCCAGTAGTATCGGTGCAGCCGGGGAGCTGTTTTTT.

The rearrangement joins TRBV7-8 to TRBJ2-5; TRBD2 is a possible D gene (5 bases). This CDR3 is 14 amino acids long. CDR1 is SGHVS, CDR2 FQNEAQ, per germline. V gave up 5 bases and J gave up 3 bases, with 13 bases separating them. CDR3 sequence reads: CASSPGWAKETQYF. The CDR3 bases are TGTGCCAGCAGCCCGGGGTGGGCAAAAGAGACCCAGTACTTC.

As to this clone: Different DNA sequences within this sample yield the same CDR3. This rearrangement joins TRBV5-1 to TRBJ2-7; 8 nucleotides align to TRBD1. The CDR3 is 15 residues long. Germline assignment: CDR1 SGHRS and CDR2 YFSETQ. Losses at the gene ends were 2 bases for V and 4 bases for J; bases not matched to a gene: 8. CDR3 sequence reads: CASSLTGTGAYEQYF. The CDR3, as DNA: TGCGCCAGCAGCTTAACCGGGACAGGAGCGTACGAGCAGTACTTC.

Only one count was recorded for this clone. V and J are TRBV2 and TRBJ2-1; 8 bases map to TRBD1. Germline V gene data show CDR1 as SNHLY and CDR2 as FYNNEI. Unmatched junction bases numbered 10, after V lost 0 bases and J lost 15 bases. The CDR3 is made up of 14 amino acids. CDR3 residues: CASSEAGTARGLFF. The CDR3, as DNA: TGTGCCAGCAGTGAAGCTGGGACGGCCAGGGGGCTGTTCTTC.

The count of this clone is one. This chain links TRBV6-1 with TRBJ2-3, with D unclear. The CDR3 covers 14 residues. From germline, CDR1 is MNHNS and CDR2 SASEGT. V was clipped by 8 bases and J by 1 base, with 13 bases between them. The CDR3 sequence is CASVKDGRTDTQYF. CDR3 bases: TGTGCCAGCGTGAAGGACGGCCGCACAGATACGCAGTATTTT.

The chain combines TRBV5-1 with TRBJ2-7, with a possible D match to TRBD2 (6 bases). Trimming took off 5 bases at V and 3 bases at J, with 12 bases between the two ends. Per germline, CDR1 SGHRS and CDR2 YFSETQ. The CDR3 runs to 13 residues. This CDR3 is CASREGNDYEQYF. Written as DNA, the CDR3 is TGCGCCAGCAGGGAGGGGAACGACTACGAGCAGTACTTC.

This clone has just a few counts. The V and J genes are TRBV15 and TRBJ1-6; TRBD1 is a possible D gene (5 bases). The germline V and J ends were trimmed by 5 bases and 2 bases, with 10 bases remaining between them. The CDR3 contains 15 residues. Germline V lookup: CDR1 LNHNV, CDR2 YYDKDF (reference sequence). Here the CDR3 reads CATSRGRAYNSPLHF. CDR3 in DNA: TGTGCCACCAGCCGGGGCCGAGCCTATAATTCACCCCTCCACTTT.

The gene calls are TRBV5-1 and TRBJ1-6; TRBD1 is a possible D gene (5 bases). Germline V gives CDR1 SGHRS, CDR2 YFSETQ. CDR3 size: 17 residues. V was trimmed by 4 bases and J by 7 bases, leaving 21 bases between them. CDR3 sequence reads: CASSQTGTPGGNSPLHF. Here the CDR3 DNA reads TGCGCCAGCAGCCAAACCGGGACGCCGGGCGGGAATTCACCCCTCCACTTT.